One and the same sample provided the 20 T cell receptor beta chains below, sequenced in a study of blood T cell repertoires in COVID-19 (TCRdb year 2020). Libraries were constructed by the immunoSEQ multiplex PCR assay. TCRdb stores this immuneACCESS table with in-frame sequences only. Part of the clones is absent; in the studies checked, under half of the shortfall reflects unresolved V genes, and no reason is known for the rest. Present in this sample are under 200,000 clones, less than 90% of which were seen just once. Jointly, the top ten make up about a quarter of the sample. Material: peripheral blood. The source is a man in his 60s with acute or convalescent COVID-19.

J is TRBJ2-7 and V is TRBV6-5; no firm D call. The V and J ends lost 6 bases and 3 bases respectively, with 15 bases between them. This CDR3 has 14 residues. CDR1 is MNHEY and CDR2 is SVGAGI in the germline V gene. CDR3 nucleotide sequence: TGTGCCAGCAGCCTATTTACACCGGGCTACGAGCAGTACTTC. It specifies CASSLFTPGYEQYF.

The chain links TRBV15 to TRBJ2-1, with 10 bases fitting TRBD2. CDR3 length: 15 amino acids. V gave up 5 bases and J gave up 7 bases; unmatched junction bases: 8. In germline, CDR1 is LNHNV, CDR2 YYDKDF (reference sequence). The CDR3, as DNA: TGTGCCACCAGCTTAATAGCGGGGGGAAGGAATGAGCAGTTCTTC. It encodes CATSLIAGGRNEQFF. Full variable domain (remainder filled in from reference TRBV15 and TRBJ2-1): DAMVIQNPRYQVTQFGKPVTLSCSQTLNHNVMYWYQQKSSQAPKLLFHYYDKDFNNEADTPDNFQSRRPNTSFCFLDIRSPGLGDTAMYLCATSLIAGGRNEQFFGPGTRLTVL.

J is TRBJ1-2 and V is TRBV5-1; D is perhaps TRBD1 (6 bases). V lost 0 bases and J 8 bases, leaving 11 bases between the germline ends. Germline CDR1 reads SGHRS; CDR2 reads YFSETQ. This CDR3 has 13 amino acids. The CDR3 spells CASSLESGVGYTF. The DNA of the CDR3 is TGCGCCAGCAGCTTGGAGTCAGGGGTCGGCTACACCTTC.

Only one count was recorded for this clone. This rearrangement joins TRBV2 to TRBJ1-4, with D hard to call. Trimming cost V 4 bases and J 8 bases, with 8 bases left between them. The CDR3 has 12 amino acids. Germline V gene sequence: CDR1 SNHLY, CDR2 FYNNEI. The CDR3 loop is CASSGRREKLFF. The CDR3 DNA sequence: TGTGCCAGCAGTGGGAGGAGGGAAAAACTGTTTTTT. The whole variable domain, remainder taken from reference TRBV2 and TRBJ1-4, is EPEVTQTPSHQVTQMGQEVILRCVPISNHLYFYWYRQILGQKVEFLVSFYNNEISEKSEIFDDQFSVERPDGSNFTLKIRSTKLEDSAMYFCASSGRREKLFFGSGTQLSVL.

The chain employs TRBV7-3 and TRBJ1-1; 7 bases are shared with TRBD1. Germline CDR1 is SGHTA and CDR2 is FQGTGA. The CDR3 has 14 amino acids. Germline trimming cut 6 bases from V and 1 base from J; bases unmatched to any gene: 5. The CDR3 sequence is CASRRQGGNTEAFF. The CDR3 DNA reads TGTGCCAGCAGGCGACAGGGTGGGAACACTGAAGCTTTCTTT. Variable domain in full (rest from reference TRBV7-3 and TRBJ1-1): GAGVSQTPSNKVTEKGKYVELRCDPISGHTALYWYRQSLGQGPEFLIYFQGTGAADDSGLPNDRFFAVRPEGSVSTLKIQRTERGDSAVYLCASRRQGGNTEAFFGQGTRLTVV.

The chain combines TRBV2 with TRBJ1-1; TRBD1 is a possible D gene (5 bases). The V end was cut by 6 bases, the J end by 1 base, with 12 bases between. The CDR3 contains 14 residues. Germline-derived CDR1 and CDR2 are SNHLY and FYNNEI. The CDR3 DNA reads as TGTGCCAGCAGCGGGGGACGTTCGAACACTGAAGCTTTCTTT. As protein: CASSGGRSNTEAFF. Drawing the rest from reference TRBV2 and TRBJ1-1, the complete variable domain is EPEVTQTPSHQVTQMGQEVILRCVPISNHLYFYWYRQILGQKVEFLVSFYNNEISEKSEIFDDQFSVERPDGSNFTLKIRSTKLEDSAMYFCASSGGRSNTEAFFGQGTRLTVV.

The gene calls are TRBV10-3 and TRBJ1-4; D remains unclear. Trimming took off 4 bases at V and 0 bases at J, with 9 bases between the two ends. The CDR3 length is 15 residues. The V gene's germline CDR1 is ENHRY and CDR2 SYGVKD. The CDR3 is CAISGTGTTNEKLFF. CDR3 DNA: TGTGCCATCAGTGGCACGGGTACAACTAATGAAAAACTGTTTTTT.

This clone was found once. This chain connects TRBV10-3 to TRBJ2-2, with 10 bases that match TRBD1. V lost 6 bases, J lost 0 bases, and 4 bases stayed unmatched. This CDR3 has 16 amino acids. Germline-derived CDR1 and CDR2 are ENHRY and SYGVKD. The CDR3 DNA is TGTGCCATCAGCAGACAGGGGGCTTCGAACACCGGGGAGCTGTTTTTT. Translated: CAISRQGASNTGELFF.

The V gene is TRBV19, the J gene TRBJ1-1, with 8 bases lining up with TRBD1. CDR3 length: 15 amino acids. Looked up from germline, CDR1 is LNHDA and CDR2 is SQIVND (reference sequence). Germline trimming cut 7 bases from V and 3 bases from J; bases unmatched to any gene: 10. The DNA of the CDR3 is TGTGCCAGTACCAGACAGGGGAGTAGGGACACTGAAGCTTTCTTT. This gives the protein CASTRQGSRDTEAFF.

The V call is TRBV14, the J call TRBJ1-2; D is ambiguous. Trimming removed 0 bases from V and 2 bases from J, with 10 bases in between. The CDR3 has 15 residues. CDR1 is SGHDN and CDR2 is FVKESK in the germline V gene. CDR3 loop: CASSQDRRLNYGYTF. In nucleotides, the CDR3 is TGTGCCAGCAGCCAAGATAGGAGGCTAAACTATGGCTACACCTTC.

The genes are TRBV12-3 or TRBV12-4 and TRBJ1-5, with a tentative D call TRBD1 (6 bases). V lost 4 bases to trimming and J lost 5 bases, with 9 bases between them. CDR3 size: 13 residues. The CDR3 here is CASSSGQYQPQHF. CDR3 coding DNA: TGTGCCAGCAGTTCCGGACAGTATCAGCCCCAGCATTTT.

The chain links TRBV5-1 to TRBJ2-1; 8 bases align to TRBD2. J was trimmed by 8 bases and V by 2 bases; bases with no gene match: 6. Looked up from germline, CDR1 is SGHRS and CDR2 is YFSETQ. The CDR3 length is 14 residues. CDR3 sequence reads: CASSLLAGTDEQFF. The CDR3 DNA follows: TGCGCCAGCAGCTTATTAGCGGGAACGGATGAGCAGTTCTTC.

The chain couples TRBV7-9 to TRBJ2-5, with D maybe TRBD2 (5 bases). CDR1 is SEHNR, CDR2 FQNEAQ, per germline (reference sequence). Trimming took 1 base from V and 1 from J, leaving 13 bases between them. The CDR3 is 16 amino acids. DNA for the CDR3: TGTGCCAGCAGCTTAGGCCAAGTGGGAGTCCAAGAGACCCAGTACTTC. Amino acid sequence: CASSLGQVGVQETQYF.

This clone was counted a few times. V usage is TRBV7-2 and J usage is TRBJ2-7; D gene unclear. V gave up 5 bases and J gave up 0 bases, with 2 bases separating them. CDR1 is SGHTA, CDR2 FQGNSA, per germline. This CDR3 region has 11 residues. Here the CDR3 DNA reads TGTGCCAGCAGCCTCTCCTACGAGCAGTACTTC. As protein: CASSLSYEQYF.

CDR3 loop: CATSRDRGATNEKLFF. In DNA, the CDR3 is TGTGCCACCAGCAGAGATAGAGGAGCAACTAATGAAAAACTGTTTTTT. The chain combines TRBV15 with TRBJ1-4; no definite D call. The CDR3 length is 16 residues. The germline CDR1 and CDR2 sequences are LNHNV and YYDKDF (reference sequence). Trimming took off 0 bases at V and 0 bases at J, with 8 bases between the two ends.

The rearrangement uses TRBV7-8 and TRBJ2-3; 12 bases match TRBD2. CDR1 SGHVS and CDR2 FQNEAQ come from the germline V gene. The CDR3 contains 17 residues. V was pared by 5 bases and J by 3 bases, with 9 bases of the junction left unmatched. The CDR3 region has the DNA TGTGCCAGCAGCCCCAGACTAGCGGGAGTTTCGACAGATACGCAGTATTTT. It specifies CASSPRLAGVSTDTQYF.

The CDR3 loop is CASSYQQGYGGELFF. The CDR3 bases are TGTGCCAGCAGTTACCAACAGGGTTATGGCGGGGAGCTGTTTTTT. V and J are TRBV6-6 and TRBJ2-2, with D possibly TRBD1 on 6 matching bases. Germline loops: CDR1 MNHNY, CDR2 SVGAGI (reference sequence). Trimming shortened V by 2 bases and J by 7 bases, and 14 bases separated the two germline ends. The length of the CDR3 is 15 residues.

This clone was observed a few times. The gene calls are TRBV10-1 and TRBJ1-4, with 10 bases lining up with TRBD1. Germline CDR1 reads WNHNN; CDR2 reads SYGVQD (reference sequence). J was trimmed by 6 bases and V by 6 bases; bases with no gene match: 7. The CDR3 has 15 residues. The CDR3 here is CASSPTGTGDEKLFF. CDR3 nucleotide sequence: TGCGCCAGCAGCCCCACCGGGACAGGGGATGAAAAACTGTTTTTT.

In its sample, this clone was seen a few times. The genes are TRBV18 and TRBJ2-3; TRBD2 matches 7 bases. V lost 4 bases, J lost 0 bases, and 10 bases stayed unmatched. The CDR3 runs 17 residues. Germline CDR1 KGHSH, CDR2 LQKENI. This chain's CDR3 is CASSREAGLTSTDTQYF. The CDR3 DNA is TGTGCCAGCTCACGCGAAGCGGGACTAACTAGCACAGATACGCAGTATTTT. Variable domain in full (rest from reference TRBV18 and TRBJ2-3): NAGVMQNPRHLVRRRGQEARLRCSPMKGHSHVYWYRQLPEEGLKFMVYLQKENIIDESGMPKERFSAEFPKEGPSILRIQQVVRGDSAAYFCASSREAGLTSTDTQYFGPGTRLTVL.

V usage is TRBV10-3 and J usage is TRBJ2-2, with D maybe TRBD2 (5 bases). Per germline, CDR1 ENHRY and CDR2 SYGVKD. Trimming removed 0 bases at V and 0 bases at J, with 8 bases between. The CDR3 runs to 16 residues. CDR3 in DNA: TGTGCCATCAGTGAGTCCCAGCGGACGAACACCGGGGAGCTGTTTTTT. Encoded protein: CAISESQRTNTGELFF.